The text below deals with one T cell receptor (beta chain). Its matching antigen is unknown. This entry comes from a study of T cells expressing NK-cell markers. Study context: HCMV seropositivity characterized most of the eight sequenced donors, and seronegativity one.

General observations from the study: Once again these clonotypes came out on top in the CD3+CD56-NKG2C+ fraction of a few donors. Certain NKG2C+ T cell clones were expanded, and their HCMV specificity remained unclear.

TCRdb derives one entry per CDR3 protein from the 5' RACE reads, leaving out DNA. With roughly 110,000 distinct CDR3 sequences in the sample, the ten largest clones hold around 18%. Germline CDR1 is SQVTM and CDR2 is ANQGSEA. The CDR3 spans 15 residues. The chain links TRBV29-1 to TRBJ2-4; without DNA, the TCRdb call of TRBD2 cannot be checked. Source material: blood T cells: a sorted CD56 or NKG2C T cell subset, CD4+ or CD8+ T cells, or bulk PBMC T cells (not recorded which). The clonotype comes from a woman between 18 and 69 years old in good health. The chain's CDR3 is CSVVSGSESKNIQYF.